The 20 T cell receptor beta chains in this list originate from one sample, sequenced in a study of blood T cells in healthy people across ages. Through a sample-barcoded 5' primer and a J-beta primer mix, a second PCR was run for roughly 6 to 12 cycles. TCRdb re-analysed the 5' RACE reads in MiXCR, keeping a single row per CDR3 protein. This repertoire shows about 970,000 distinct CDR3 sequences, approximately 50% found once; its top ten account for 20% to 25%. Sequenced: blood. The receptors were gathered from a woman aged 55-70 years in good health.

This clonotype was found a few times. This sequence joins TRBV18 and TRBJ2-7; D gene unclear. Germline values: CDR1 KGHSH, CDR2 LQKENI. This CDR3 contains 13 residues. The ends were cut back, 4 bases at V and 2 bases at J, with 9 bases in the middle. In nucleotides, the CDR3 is TGTGCCAGCTCACAATCTAGGGCCTACGAGCAGTACTTC. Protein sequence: CASSQSRAYEQYF.

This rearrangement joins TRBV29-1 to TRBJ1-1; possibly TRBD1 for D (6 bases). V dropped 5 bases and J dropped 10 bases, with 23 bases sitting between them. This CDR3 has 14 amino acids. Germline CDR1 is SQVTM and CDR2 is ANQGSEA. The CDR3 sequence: CSVSSSPTGRRAFF. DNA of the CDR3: TGCAGCGTTTCGAGTTCCCCTACAGGGAGGAGAGCTTTCTTT.

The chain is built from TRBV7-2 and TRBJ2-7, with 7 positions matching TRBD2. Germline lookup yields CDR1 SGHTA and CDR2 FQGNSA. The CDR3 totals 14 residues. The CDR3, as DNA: TGTGCTAGCGGATTGACTAGCTGGGGATACGAGCAGTACTTC. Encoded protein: CASGLTSWGYEQYF.

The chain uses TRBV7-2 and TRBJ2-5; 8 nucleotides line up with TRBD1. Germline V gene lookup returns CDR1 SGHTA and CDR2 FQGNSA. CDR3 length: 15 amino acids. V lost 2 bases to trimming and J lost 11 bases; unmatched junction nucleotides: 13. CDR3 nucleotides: TGTGCCAGCAGCTTACAGGGGGCCCCTGAGAATGAGCAGTACTTC. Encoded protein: CASSLQGAPENEQYF.

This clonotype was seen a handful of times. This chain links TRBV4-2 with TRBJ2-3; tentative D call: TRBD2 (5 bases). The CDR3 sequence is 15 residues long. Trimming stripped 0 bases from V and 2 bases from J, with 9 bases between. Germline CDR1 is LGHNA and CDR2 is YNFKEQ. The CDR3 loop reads CASSQEAADTDTQYF. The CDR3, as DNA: TGTGCCAGCAGCCAAGAAGCAGCGGACACAGATACGCAGTATTTT.

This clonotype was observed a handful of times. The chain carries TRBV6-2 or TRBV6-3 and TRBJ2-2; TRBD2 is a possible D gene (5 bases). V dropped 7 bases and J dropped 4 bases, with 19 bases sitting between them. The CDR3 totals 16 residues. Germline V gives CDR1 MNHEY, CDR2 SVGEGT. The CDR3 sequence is CASTSVGVRSTGELFF. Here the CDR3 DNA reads TGTGCCAGCACCTCAGTCGGGGTCCGTAGCACCGGGGAGCTGTTTTTT.

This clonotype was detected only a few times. For the CDR3, the DNA is TGTGCCAGCAGTGAAGCCGTCGCAGATACGCAGTATTTT. Amino acids: CASSEAVADTQYF. The chain combines TRBV6-1 with TRBJ2-3; D not resolved. The CDR3 length is 13 residues. From germline, CDR1 is MNHNS and CDR2 SASEGT. V lost 0 bases to trimming and J lost 4 bases, with 5 bases between them.

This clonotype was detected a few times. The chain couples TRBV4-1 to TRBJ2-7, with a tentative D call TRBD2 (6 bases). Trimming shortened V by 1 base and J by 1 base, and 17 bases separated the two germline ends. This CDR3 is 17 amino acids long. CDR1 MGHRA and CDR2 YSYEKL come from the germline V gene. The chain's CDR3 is CASSQAIVGSGSYEQYF. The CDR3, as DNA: TGCGCCAGCAGCCAAGCTATCGTGGGTAGCGGATCCTACGAGCAGTACTTC.

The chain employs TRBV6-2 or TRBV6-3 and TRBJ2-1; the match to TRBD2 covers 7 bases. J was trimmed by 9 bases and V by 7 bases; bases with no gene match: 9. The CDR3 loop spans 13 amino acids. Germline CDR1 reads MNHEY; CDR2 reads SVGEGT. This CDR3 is CASNGLVLGEQFF. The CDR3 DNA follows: TGTGCCAGCAATGGACTAGTGCTCGGTGAGCAGTTCTTC.

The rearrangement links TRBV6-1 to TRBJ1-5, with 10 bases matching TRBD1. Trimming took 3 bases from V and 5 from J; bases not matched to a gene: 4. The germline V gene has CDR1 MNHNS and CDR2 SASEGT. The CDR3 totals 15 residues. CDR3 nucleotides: TGTGCCAGCAGTGACCCGGGACAGGGGTATCAGCCCCAGCATTTT. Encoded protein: CASSDPGQGYQPQHF.

The CDR3, as DNA: TGCGCCAGCAGCTTAGCGGCTAGCGGGGCGTACCAAGAGACCCAGTACTTC. This translates into CASSLAASGAYQETQYF. The chain employs TRBV4-1 and TRBJ2-5; 9 nucleotides line up with TRBD2. The CDR3 runs to 17 residues. After removal of 5 bases from V and 0 bases from J, the junction contained 10 bases not matched to a gene. Germline V CDR1 and CDR2: MGHRA, YSYEKL.

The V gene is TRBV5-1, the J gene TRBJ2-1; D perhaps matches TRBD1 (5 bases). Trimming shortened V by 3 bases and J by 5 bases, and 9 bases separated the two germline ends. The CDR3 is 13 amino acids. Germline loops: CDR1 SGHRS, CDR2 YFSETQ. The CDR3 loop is CASSWGSNNEQFF. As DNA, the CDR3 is TGCGCCAGCAGCTGGGGCAGCAACAATGAGCAGTTCTTC.

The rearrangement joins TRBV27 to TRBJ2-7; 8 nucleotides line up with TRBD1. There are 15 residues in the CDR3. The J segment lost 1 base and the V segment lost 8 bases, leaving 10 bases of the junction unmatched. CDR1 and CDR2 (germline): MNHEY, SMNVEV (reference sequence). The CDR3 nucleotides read TGTGCCAGCCGACCAGGGACAGGTTTTTCCTACGAGCAGTACTTC. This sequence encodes CASRPGTGFSYEQYF.

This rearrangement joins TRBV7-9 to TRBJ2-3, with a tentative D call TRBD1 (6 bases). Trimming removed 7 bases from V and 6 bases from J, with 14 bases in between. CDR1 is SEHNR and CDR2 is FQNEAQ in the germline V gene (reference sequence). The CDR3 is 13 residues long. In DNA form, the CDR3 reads TGTGCCAGCATCGCACAGGGCGCGGATACGCAGTATTTT. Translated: CASIAQGADTQYF.

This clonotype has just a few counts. As DNA, the CDR3 is TGTGCCAGCAGTGCAGCCGAAGATACGCAGTATTTT. It codes for CASSAAEDTQYF. The chain has TRBV3-1 and TRBJ2-3; D remains unclear. The V end lost 6 bases, the J end lost 5 bases, and 9 bases lay between the germline ends. This CDR3 contains 12 residues. Germline loops: CDR1 LGHDT, CDR2 YNNKEL (reference sequence).

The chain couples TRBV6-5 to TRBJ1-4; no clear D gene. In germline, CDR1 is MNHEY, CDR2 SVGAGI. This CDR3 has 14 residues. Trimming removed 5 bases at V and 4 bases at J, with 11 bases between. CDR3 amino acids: CASSDGQHNEKLFF. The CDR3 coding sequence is TGTGCCAGCAGTGACGGGCAGCATAATGAAAAACTGTTTTTT.

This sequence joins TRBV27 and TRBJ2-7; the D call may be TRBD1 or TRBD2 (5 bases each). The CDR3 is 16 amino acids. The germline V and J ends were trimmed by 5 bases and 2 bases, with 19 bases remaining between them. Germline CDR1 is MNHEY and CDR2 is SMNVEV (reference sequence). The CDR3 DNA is TGTGCCAGCAGTACAACGCCGGGACCTTCCCCCTACGAGCAGTACTTC. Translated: CASSTTPGPSPYEQYF.

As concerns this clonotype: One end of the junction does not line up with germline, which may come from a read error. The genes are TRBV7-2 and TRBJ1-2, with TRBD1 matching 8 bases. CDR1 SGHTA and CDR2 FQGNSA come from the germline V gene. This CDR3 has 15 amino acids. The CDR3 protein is CASSPRGQGSYGCTF. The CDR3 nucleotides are TGTGCCAGCAGCCCACGAGGACAGGGCAGCTATGGCTGCACCTTC.

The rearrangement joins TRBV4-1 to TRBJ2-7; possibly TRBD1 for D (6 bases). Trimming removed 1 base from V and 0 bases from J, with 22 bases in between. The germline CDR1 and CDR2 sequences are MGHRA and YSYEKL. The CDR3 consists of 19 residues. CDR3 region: CASSQAGQLRIVSSYEQYF. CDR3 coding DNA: TGCGCCAGCAGCCAAGCCGGACAGCTGAGGATCGTTAGCTCCTACGAGCAGTACTTC.

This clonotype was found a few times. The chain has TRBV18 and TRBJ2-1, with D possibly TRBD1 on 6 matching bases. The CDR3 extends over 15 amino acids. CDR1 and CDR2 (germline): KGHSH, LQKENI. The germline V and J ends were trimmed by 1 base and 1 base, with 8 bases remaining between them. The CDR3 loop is CASSPQQGSYNEQFF. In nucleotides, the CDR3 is TGTGCCAGCTCACCACAACAGGGTTCCTACAATGAGCAGTTCTTC.